This TCR beta chain appears in the sequencing data of a study of T cell repertoires in cytomegalovirus infection. On the study more broadly: Public signatures in TCR beta pointed to CMV infection and matching HLA type. Study results and limitations: Across the ex vivo response, the dominant clonotypes were HLA-C-restricted CMV-specific TCR beta clonotypes. Carriers of CMV plus the relevant HLA were identified by cumulative public TCR beta family frequency.

One entry per CDR3 protein results from TCRdb running MiXCR on the reads. The sample includes more than 400,000 distinct CDR3 sequences, around 27% seen only once; the top ten take less than 15%. CDR1 is SQVTM, CDR2 ANQGSEA, per germline. The CDR3 has 13 amino acids. The V gene lost 7 bases and the J gene lost 1 base, with 13 bases spanning the gap. In regard to this clonotype: Its antigen is undetermined.

The sample comprised PBMCs. This receptor was taken from a human donor in good health (CMV status not recorded). Some clones in this sample may be carry-over from other donors' samples. The rearrangement joins TRBV29-1 to TRBJ2-5; tentative D call: TRBD2 (5 bases). CDR3 DNA: TGCAGCGCGTCGGAGAGCGGCCAAGAGACCCAGTACTTC. Translating gives CSASESGQETQYF.